This T cell receptor beta chain was sequenced for a study of T cell changes during pregnancy in multiple sclerosis. Looked up from germline, CDR1 is LNHNV and CDR2 is YYDKDF (reference sequence). V was cut by 0 bases and J by 1 base, with 7 bases left in between. This CDR3 comprises 16 residues. This clone occurred a few times. Measured with immunoSEQ multiplex PCR; TCRdb has only the in-frame clones, and not every one. The sample has about 40,000 clones, roughly nine tenths seen once. Sequencing used CD8+ T cells from peripheral blood mononuclear cells, obtained before pregnancy. The gene calls are TRBV15 and TRBJ2-6; D ambiguous. The origin of this receptor is a female donor with multiple sclerosis, enrolled in a pregnancy study. The CDR3 sequence is CATSRDLGSGANVLTF. The CDR3, as DNA: TGTGCCACCAGCAGAGATCTCGGGTCTGGGGCCAACGTCCTGACTTTC.